This is a list of T cell receptor beta chains from one sample in a study of CD8 T cells in ankylosing spondylitis. TCRdb fed the 5' RACE reads into MiXCR, producing one record per CDR3 protein. The profile shows 25,000 to 35,000 distinct CDR3 sequences, around 6.7% of them singletons. Sequenced sample: blood, either unsorted or a sorted T cell fraction (not recorded which). These receptors all come from a male donor with ankylosing spondylitis or in good health (not recorded which). Both conserved end residues are trimmed from each CDR3.

V,J,length,CDR3
TRBV12-3/TRBV12-4,TRBJ1-5,11,ASSLGSEQPQH
TRBV5-6,TRBJ2-1,13,ASSLKASVHNEQF
TRBV3-1,TRBJ2-1,11,ASSQSGAREQF
TRBV28,TRBJ2-1,13,ASSTSSGNHNEQF
TRBV4-1,TRBJ2-1,14,ASSQGGMGTYNEQF
TRBV5-6,TRBJ1-2,12,ASSSGQGIDGYT
TRBV6-5,TRBJ2-7,9,ASFTGVEQY
TRBV20-1,TRBJ1-5,12,SAKQVNSNQPQH
TRBV5-1,TRBJ2-7,13,ASSAGQGLTYEQY
TRBV7-2,TRBJ2-7,14,ASRRVGGGGSYEQY
TRBV5-1,TRBJ2-7,13,ASSFRLAGAYEQY
TRBV29-1,TRBJ1-2,10,SVMTGLIGYT
TRBV3-1,TRBJ2-7,15,ATTHLPRTRGSYEQY
TRBV29-1,TRBJ2-1,19,SVEDRFGGSGRVVPYNEQF
TRBV19,TRBJ1-5,12,ASSMTGIHQPQH
TRBV20-1,TRBJ1-1,12,SAFKPTGDTEAF
TRBV28,TRBJ2-4,10,ASSWGIDIQY
TRBV10-3,TRBJ2-7,12,AIRADLNTYEQY
TRBV20-1,TRBJ1-4,12,SAPRTGLDEKLF
TRBV20-1,TRBJ2-2,12,SAGGGQNTGELF
TRBV5-1,TRBJ2-1,12,ASRTQTSNNEQF
TRBV7-6,TRBJ2-1,12,ASSQQLAGHEQF
TRBV20-1,TRBJ2-2,11,SARDLAGGELF
TRBV20-1,TRBJ1-4,13,SARVGGGPNEKLF
TRBV5-1,TRBJ1-1,13,ASSVSQGVNTEAF
TRBV7-6,TRBJ2-7,15,ASSLLSPGQGGYEQY
TRBV12-3/TRBV12-4,TRBJ2-2,9,VSADTGELF